The rows below give T cell receptor beta chains drawn from one sample of a study of T cell responses to AZD1222 COVID-19 vaccine. The data were produced by immunoSEQ multiplex PCR, yet TCRdb's version contains in-frame clones alone and is incomplete. The sample contains tens of thousands of clones, approximately 91% of which appear only once. The sequences come from peripheral blood, collected on day 0 of AZD1222 vaccination. Receptors were obtained from an adult in good health. Each CDR3 is given with its conserved first and last residue. The order of the fields is clone size, J gene, D gene, V gene, CDR3 protein, CDR3 DNA. D genes are given only for firm matches. Not all rows give a size; the values are once, few, many and, for expanded clones, a class.

- | TRBJ2-7 | - | TRBV7-2 | CASSLFPTAYEQYF | TGTGCCAGCAGCTTATTCCCAACCGCCTACGAGCAGTACTTC
- | TRBJ2-7 | TRBD2 | TRBV5-1 | CASSPSGSSYEQYF | TGCGCCAGCAGCCCTAGCGGGTCCTCCTACGAGCAGTACTTC
- | TRBJ2-7 | - | TRBV6-5 | CASGNPIPFEQYF | TGTGCCAGCGGGAACCCTATCCCTTTCGAGCAGTACTTC
- | TRBJ2-7 | - | TRBV5-1 | CASSPRDRPSSEQYF | TGCGCCAGCAGCCCCCGAGACAGACCATCTAGCGAGCAGTACTTC
few | TRBJ1-6 | - | TRBV7-3 | CASSRGPINSPLHF | TGTGCCAGCAGTCGCGGACCGATTAATTCACCCCTCCACTTT
- | TRBJ2-5 | - | TRBV7-3 | CASSPQGGLAQYF | TGTGCCAGCAGCCCGCAGGGGGGGCTGGCCCAGTACTTC
few | TRBJ1-5 | - | TRBV18 | CASSPPGGQAQPQHF | TGTGCCAGCTCACCACCGGGGGGGCAGGCTCAGCCCCAGCATTTT
- | TRBJ1-2 | - | TRBV25-1 | CATTTWGFGGYTF | TGTGCCACCACAACCTGGGGTTTTGGTGGCTACACCTTC
- | TRBJ1-6 | TRBD1 | TRBV7-3 | CASSLRDRGDSPLHF | TGTGCCAGCAGCTTAAGGGACAGGGGGGACTCACCCCTCCACTTT
- | TRBJ1-1 | - | TRBV19 | CATRTRTDLNTEAFF | TGTGCCACCCGAACGCGGACAGACTTGAACACTGAAGCTTTCTTT